This entry lists 25 T cell receptor beta chains sequenced from one sample in a study of PD-1 blockade in classical Hodgkin lymphoma. The data were produced by immunoSEQ multiplex PCR, yet TCRdb's version contains in-frame clones alone and is incomplete. The table shows almost 85,000 clones, with 89% occurring only once. Brentuximab vedotin exposure varied among the patients, all of whom had relapsed after autologous stem cell transplantation. The sample consisted of peripheral blood mononuclear cells (PBMCs), taken at baseline. These receptor sequences come from a human donor with classical Hodgkin lymphoma.

This sequence joins TRBV7-2 and TRBJ2-1; 9 bases match TRBD2. J was trimmed by 7 bases and V by 4 bases; bases with no gene match: 8. The CDR3 extends over 15 amino acids. Germline V gene sequence: CDR1 SGHTA, CDR2 FQGNSA. The DNA of the CDR3 is TGTGCCAGCAGCTCTCGTAGTAGCGGGAGTAATGAGCAGTTCTTC. It is translated as CASSSRSSGSNEQFF.

The rearrangement joins TRBV7-2 to TRBJ2-7; no definite D call. The CDR3 contains 14 residues. CDR1 and CDR2 (germline): SGHTA, FQGNSA. Trimming took off 5 bases at V and 4 bases at J, with 15 bases between the two ends. CDR3 sequence: CASSQGLVFYEQYF. CDR3 DNA: TGTGCCAGCAGCCAAGGGTTAGTTTTTTACGAGCAGTACTTC. Full variable domain (missing parts from reference TRBV7-2 and TRBJ2-7): GAGVSQSPSNKVTEKGKDVELRCDPISGHTALYWYRQSLGQGLEFLIYFQGNSAPDKSGLPSDRFSAERTGGSVSTLTIQRTQQEDSAVYLCASSQGLVFYEQYFGPGTRLTVT.

This rearrangement joins TRBV27 to TRBJ1-2; TRBD1 agrees at 7 bases. Germline CDR1 and CDR2: MNHEY and SMNVEV (reference sequence). The CDR3 is 17 amino acids. V dropped 6 bases and J dropped 1; count of bases not matched to a gene: 14. The CDR3 DNA follows: TGTGCCAGCAGACGGATCGGGACAGCGAACGATAACTATGGCTACACCTTC. As protein: CASRRIGTANDNYGYTF.

This clone has a single count. The CDR3 region has the DNA TGTGCCAGCAGTTTCGGACTTGCGAACACCGGGGAGCTGTTTTTT. It translates to CASSFGLANTGELFF. The chain joins TRBV6-6 to TRBJ2-2; possible D gene TRBD2, 5 bases. The germline V and J ends were trimmed by 4 bases and 0 bases, with 9 bases remaining between them. This CDR3 region has 15 residues. CDR1 and CDR2 from the germline V gene are MNHNY and SVGAGI (reference sequence).

The chain combines TRBV11-2 with TRBJ1-1; D is ambiguous. The ends were cut back, 1 base at V and 0 bases at J, with 9 bases in the middle. The CDR3 is made up of 15 amino acids. Germline CDR1 reads SGHAT; CDR2 reads FQNNGV. CDR3: CASSLGRRLNTEAFF. In nucleotides, the CDR3 is TGTGCCAGCAGCTTAGGCAGGAGGTTGAACACTGAAGCTTTCTTT.

The chain combines TRBV10-2 with TRBJ1-2; maybe TRBD1 (6 bases). This CDR3 region has 17 residues. V was cut by 4 bases and J by 0 bases, with 18 bases left in between. The germline V gene encodes CDR1 WSHSY and CDR2 SAAADI. The CDR3 bases are TGCGCCAGCAGTGGATCCCCTTCGGGACACCCTAACTATGGCTACACCTTC. Translated: CASSGSPSGHPNYGYTF.

This clone was seen just once. This sequence joins TRBV4-3 and TRBJ2-7, with TRBD2 matching over 7 bases. Germline CDR1 is LGHNA and CDR2 is YSLEER. V dropped 0 bases and J dropped 3; count of bases not matched to a gene: 8. The CDR3 contains 16 residues. The CDR3 loop is CASSQDLQREVYEQYF. As DNA, the CDR3 is TGCGCCAGCAGCCAAGATCTTCAGCGGGAAGTCTACGAGCAGTACTTC.

The rearrangement links TRBV4-2 to TRBJ2-7, with 9 nucleotides matching TRBD2. Germline loops: CDR1 LGHNA, CDR2 YNFKEQ. The CDR3 loop spans 17 amino acids. The J segment lost 6 bases and the V segment lost 0 bases, leaving 12 bases of the junction unmatched. CDR3 region: CASSQDTLAGPRAEQYF. The DNA of the CDR3 is TGTGCCAGCAGCCAAGATACACTAGCGGGTCCACGGGCCGAGCAGTACTTC.

The chain links TRBV13 to TRBJ1-1; TRBD1 might be the D (5 bases). The germline CDR1 and CDR2 sequences are PRHDT and FYEKMQ (reference sequence). This CDR3 spans 14 amino acids. Trimming removed 6 bases at V and 4 bases at J, with 15 bases between. The DNA for the CDR3 is TGTGCCAGCAGAAAGTGGGGGTCGAGCACTGAAGCTTTCTTT. Translating gives CASRKWGSSTEAFF.

The genes are TRBV18 and TRBJ1-3; no clear D. V gave up 3 bases and J gave up 0 bases, with 15 bases separating them. The CDR3 is 17 amino acids. Germline CDR1 is KGHSH and CDR2 is LQKENI. CDR3 residues: CASSPFQAGRSGNTIYF. For the CDR3, the DNA is TGTGCCAGCTCACCGTTCCAGGCCGGGCGCTCTGGAAACACCATATATTTT.

The gene calls are TRBV10-3 and TRBJ1-2; D not certain. CDR3 size: 12 residues. Per germline, CDR1 ENHRY and CDR2 SYGVKD. V dropped 2 bases and J dropped 2 bases, with 3 bases sitting between them. The CDR3 DNA reads as TGTGCCATCAGTGAGCTGAACTATGGCTACACCTTC. Amino acids: CAISELNYGYTF.

The chain couples TRBV7-9 to TRBJ1-5; a weak D match, TRBD1 (6 bases). CDR1 and CDR2 (germline): SEHNR, FQNEAQ (reference sequence). The CDR3 has 14 residues. Between the trimmed V and J ends, which lost 4 bases and 3 bases, there was a span of 10 bases. Written as DNA, the CDR3 is TGTGCCAGCAGCTACGGACAGTTCAATCAGCCCCAGCATTTT. This sequence encodes CASSYGQFNQPQHF.

The chain combines TRBV25-1 with TRBJ1-2; no definite D call. Deletions cut 1 base from V and 4 bases from J, with 10 bases between. The CDR3 totals 14 residues. The germline V gene encodes CDR1 MGHDK and CDR2 SYGVNS. This CDR3 is CASSELPGSYGYTF. The CDR3 DNA follows: TGTGCCAGCAGTGAATTACCCGGGAGCTATGGCTACACCTTC.

The J gene is TRBJ1-5, the V gene TRBV7-8, with 9 bases aligning to TRBD1. Trimming at V came to 4 bases and at J to 4 bases, leaving 2 bases not matched to a gene. Per germline, CDR1 SGHVS and CDR2 FQNEAQ. The CDR3 contains 14 residues. The CDR3 is CASSSGQGNQPQHF. Here the CDR3 DNA reads TGTGCCAGCAGCTCTGGACAGGGGAATCAGCCCCAGCATTTT.

The chain employs TRBV6-1 and TRBJ2-1, with 8 bases lining up with TRBD2. The J segment lost 6 bases and the V segment lost 1 base, leaving 5 bases of the junction unmatched. Per germline, CDR1 MNHNS and CDR2 SASEGT. This CDR3 has 15 amino acids. CDR3 region: CASSEGWTSSNEQFF. For the CDR3, the DNA is TGTGCCAGCAGTGAAGGATGGACTAGCAGCAATGAGCAGTTCTTC.

This clone was seen a handful of times. The V and J genes are TRBV9 and TRBJ1-1; 8 positions match TRBD1. Unmatched junction bases numbered 7, after V lost 4 bases and J lost 2 bases. The CDR3 is made up of 15 amino acids. Germline values: CDR1 SGDLS, CDR2 YYNGEE. CDR3 in amino acids: CASSTEGTGNTEAFF. CDR3 bases: TGTGCCAGCAGCACAGAAGGGACAGGCAACACTGAAGCTTTCTTT.

This chain uses TRBV27 with TRBJ2-3; the match to TRBD1 covers 7 bases. Germline values: CDR1 MNHEY, CDR2 SMNVEV (reference sequence). CDR3 length equals 15 residues. J gave up 1 base and V 1 base, and 2 bases lay outside the gene matches. The CDR3 nucleotides are TGTGCCAGCAGTTTATGGGGGACAGGCACAGATACGCAGTATTTT. Amino acids: CASSLWGTGTDTQYF.

The rearrangement uses TRBV6-1 and TRBJ2-2; 9 bases align to TRBD1. CDR3 length equals 13 residues. V was pared by 6 bases and J by 10 bases, with 6 bases of the junction left unmatched. The germline gives CDR1 MNHNS, CDR2 SASEGT. CDR3 sequence reads: CASSPTGGVELFF. CDR3 coding DNA: TGTGCCAGCAGCCCCACAGGGGGCGTGGAGCTGTTTTTT.

The chain uses TRBV6-5 and TRBJ1-2, with D uncertain. The CDR3 spans 15 residues. The V gene lost 0 bases and the J gene lost 5 bases, with 13 bases spanning the gap. From germline, CDR1 is MNHEY and CDR2 SVGAGI. The CDR3 DNA reads TGTGCCAGCAGTTACTCGAGCGGGCAGTTGTATGGCTACACCTTC. It codes for CASSYSSGQLYGYTF.

The V and J genes are TRBV10-2 and TRBJ1-3, with TRBD1 matching 9 bases. The CDR3 consists of 16 residues. After removal of 8 bases from V and 0 bases from J, the junction contained 8 bases not matched to a gene. Germline loops: CDR1 WSHSY, CDR2 SAAADI. The CDR3 DNA sequence: TGCGCCAGCGTAGCCGGGACAGGGAGCTCTGGAAACACCATATATTTT. This gives the protein CASVAGTGSSGNTIYF.

This chain joins TRBV2 and TRBJ2-4, with D perhaps given as TRBD1 or TRBD2 (5 bases each). CDR1 and CDR2 from the germline V gene are SNHLY and FYNNEI. Deletions cut 1 base from V and 0 bases from J, with 7 bases between. The CDR3 is 15 residues long. CDR3 nucleotide sequence: TGTGCCAGCAGTGAAGATGGGACAGCCAAAAACATTCAGTACTTC. Its protein product is CASSEDGTAKNIQYF.

This clone was counted a few times. The genes are TRBV27 and TRBJ1-4; no clear D. This CDR3 comprises 15 residues. Germline CDR1 and CDR2: MNHEY and SMNVEV (reference sequence). V was pared by 5 bases and J by 7 bases, with 17 bases between. CDR3 in amino acids: CASSPVSTGGEKLFF. The CDR3 region has the DNA TGTGCCAGCAGTCCCGTGAGTACTGGAGGTGAAAAACTGTTTTTT. Using reference TRBV27 and TRBJ1-4 for the parts outside the CDR3, the full variable domain is EAQVTQNPRYLITVTGKKLTVTCSQNMNHEYMSWYRQDPGLGLRQIYYSMNVEVTDKGDVPEGYKVSRKEKRNFPLILESPSPNQTSLYFCASSPVSTGGEKLFFGSGTQLSVL.

The rearrangement uses TRBV30 and TRBJ1-6; a weak D match, TRBD1 (5 bases). Germline lookup yields CDR1 GTSNPN and CDR2 SVGIG (reference sequence). Trimming took 2 bases from V and 10 from J, leaving 12 bases between them. This CDR3 is built from 13 residues. The CDR3 coding sequence is TGTGCCTGGAGTTTCAGGGAGCGGTCACCCCTCCACTTT. It codes for CAWSFRERSPLHF.

CDR3 in amino acids: CAWSVRTGGYYGYTF. CDR3 DNA: TGTGCCTGGAGTGTCCGGACAGGGGGTTACTATGGCTACACCTTC. V and J are TRBV30 and TRBJ1-2; TRBD1 agrees at 10 bases. Germline values: CDR1 GTSNPN, CDR2 SVGIG (reference sequence). V dropped 0 bases and J dropped 3; count of bases not matched to a gene: 4. The CDR3 runs 15 residues. The full variable domain, with the rest looked up from reference TRBV30 and TRBJ1-2, is SQTIHQWPATLVQPVGSPLSLECTVEGTSNPNLYWYRQAAGRGLQLLFYSVGIGQISSEVPQNLSASRPQDRQFILSSKKLLLSDSGFYLCAWSVRTGGYYGYTFGSGTRLTVV.

The chain couples TRBV5-1 to TRBJ2-5; tentatively, D is TRBD1 (6 bases). CDR3 length: 14 amino acids. V was pared by 4 bases and J by 5 bases, with 15 bases between. Germline V CDR1 and CDR2: SGHRS, YFSETQ. In nucleotides, the CDR3 is TGCGCCAGCAGCACCCAGGGGATCGGGGAGACCCAGTACTTC. Amino acid sequence: CASSTQGIGETQYF.